This T cell receptor beta chain stems from a study of CD8 T cells in ankylosing spondylitis. Study outcomes and limitations: Made up of several highly homologous variants, a TCR beta motif appeared characteristic of ankylosing spondylitis blood.

V dropped 8 bases and J dropped 7; count of bases not matched to a gene: 8. Germline CDR1 is GTSNPN and CDR2 is SVGIG (reference sequence). This CDR3 has 13 amino acids. In its sample, this clonotype was seen a few times. Its cognate antigen is unknown. TCRdb re-analysed the 5' RACE reads in MiXCR, keeping a single row per CDR3 protein. This table has 220,000 or so distinct CDR3 sequences, roughly 18% appearing once. The sequence was collected from a male donor with ankylosing spondylitis. The V and J genes are TRBV30 and TRBJ2-1; 10 bases line up with TRBD1. Sequenced input: blood, either unsorted or a sorted T cell fraction (not recorded which). CDR3 bases: TGTGCCGGGGAACCGGGACAGGGGAATGAGCAGTTCTTC. Translation gives CAGEPGQGNEQFF.